The clone carrying this T cell receptor (beta chain) occurred a few times. Its specificity is unknown. The sample belongs to a study of blood T cells in healthy people across ages. Points from the study as a whole: Measured against age, TCR beta diversity per million T cells decreased in a roughly linear manner.

V lost 1 base to trimming and J lost 5 bases, with 13 bases between them. There are 15 residues in the CDR3. Looked up from germline, CDR1 is KGHDR and CDR2 is SFDVKD. Sample-barcoded 5' priming and a J-beta primer mix drove a second PCR of about 7 to 12 cycles. MiXCR was run by TCRdb on the 5' RACE reads, yielding one entry per CDR3 protein. The sample includes around 690,000 distinct CDR3 sequences, approximately 59% of them seen just once. The source material was blood. J is TRBJ2-5 and V is TRBV24-1; D remains unclear. The clonotype comes from a man aged 60 to 69 in good health. The CDR3 spells CATSDLGWGGETQYF. CDR3 DNA: TGTGCCACCAGTGATTTAGGCTGGGGTGGGGAGACCCAGTACTTC.